The entry below gives a single T cell receptor beta chain sequence along with its context. V was clipped by 3 bases and J by 7 bases, with 13 bases between them. The length of the CDR3 is 14 residues. In germline, CDR1 is SGHRS, CDR2 YFSETQ. This sample is drawn from a study of blood T cell repertoires in COVID-19. Profiling relied on immunoSEQ multiplex PCR, and the TCRdb table lists in-frame clones only, not all of them. The sample lists 300,000 to 500,000 clones, over 75% occurring once. Sequencing used PBMCs or T cells enriched from blood (not recorded which). This chain links TRBV5-1 with TRBJ1-4; D remains ambiguous. This clonotype originated in a woman in her thirties or forties with acute COVID-19. CDR3 in amino acids: CASSSASGGEKLFF. CDR3 nucleotides: TGCGCCAGCAGCTCAGCGTCGGGAGGTGAAAAACTGTTTTTT. The variable domain in full, completed from reference TRBV5-1 and TRBJ1-4, reads KAGVTQTPRYLIKTRGQQVTLSCSPISGHRSVSWYQQTPGQGLQFLFEYFSETQRNKGNFPGRFSGRQFSNSRSEMNVSTLELGDSALYLCASSSASGGEKLFFGSGTQLSVL.